This T cell receptor beta chain was observed in a study of cytomegalovirus exposure and HLA in healthy donors. The V segment lost 7 bases and the J segment 2 bases; nucleotides outside the gene matches: 3. The CDR3 loop spans 15 amino acids. Looked up from germline, CDR1 is PRHDT and CDR2 is FYEKMQ (reference sequence). The study ran its PCR with 60 Vbeta and 13 Jbeta primers. Authors' methods: As a later analysis found, there were approximately 80 million unique TCR beta chains, of which 8.5 million to 13 million were shared. Assay: immunoSEQ multiplex PCR; the TCRdb copy retains only in-frame clones and omits some. V and J calls and clone size are those listed in that table; D and trimming were worked out from the DNA. The table shows approximately 110,000 clones, with about 74% occurring only once.

The material sequenced was PBMCs. The receptor was derived from a woman aged 50 to 60 in good health and CMV-seropositive. The rearrangement links TRBV13 to TRBJ2-6; 9 bases match TRBD1. Here the CDR3 reads CASTGTGPGANVLTF. CDR3 bases: TGTGCCAGCACTGGGACAGGGCCTGGGGCCAACGTCCTGACTTTC.